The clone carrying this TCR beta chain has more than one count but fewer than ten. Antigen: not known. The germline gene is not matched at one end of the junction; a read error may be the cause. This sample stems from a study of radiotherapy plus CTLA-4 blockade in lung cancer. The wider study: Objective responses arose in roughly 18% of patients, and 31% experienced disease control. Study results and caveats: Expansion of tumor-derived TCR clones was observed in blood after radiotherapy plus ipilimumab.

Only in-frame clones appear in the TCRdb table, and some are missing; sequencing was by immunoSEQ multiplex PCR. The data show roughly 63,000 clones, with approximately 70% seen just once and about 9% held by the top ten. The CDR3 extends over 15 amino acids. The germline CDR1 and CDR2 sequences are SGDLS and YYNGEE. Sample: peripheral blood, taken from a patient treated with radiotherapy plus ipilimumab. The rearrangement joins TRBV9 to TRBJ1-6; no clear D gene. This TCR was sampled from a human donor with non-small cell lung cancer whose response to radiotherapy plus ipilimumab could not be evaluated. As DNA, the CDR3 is TGTGCCAGCAGCGCGTCCGGGGATCCTAATTCCCCCCTCCGCTTT. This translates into CASSASGDPNSPLRF.